These 12 T cell receptor beta chains were all obtained from the same sample, sequenced in a study of identical twins. TCRdb redid the calling of the 5' RACE reads with MiXCR, one entry per CDR3 protein. The sample lists approximately 500,000 distinct CDR3 sequences; about 16% were seen once. The sample was also reused in another study, on yellow fever vaccine responses in identical twins.

Sequenced input: CD4+ T cells sorted from blood. The origin of the receptors is a young woman in good health.

This clonotype occurred many times. This chain links TRBV5-1 with TRBJ2-1, with D uncertain. Germline loops: CDR1 SGHRS, CDR2 YFSETQ. This CDR3 comprises 12 residues. V lost 0 bases and J 7 bases, leaving 5 bases between the germline ends. CDR3 in amino acids: CASSLAGNEQFF. In DNA, the CDR3 is TGCGCCAGCAGCTTGGCCGGGAATGAGCAGTTCTTC.

The chain is built from TRBV20-1 and TRBJ2-5; D is ambiguous. From germline, CDR1 is DFQATT and CDR2 SNEGSKA (reference sequence). Deletions cut 4 bases from V and 7 bases from J, with 10 bases between. CDR3 size: 11 residues. The CDR3 loop reads CSAIYGLTQYF. The DNA of the CDR3 is TGCAGTGCTATTTACGGGTTGACCCAGTACTTC.

The chain employs TRBV7-9 and TRBJ2-3, with 7 bases aligning to TRBD1. J gave up 0 bases and V 3 bases, and 6 bases lay outside the gene matches. CDR3 size: 16 residues. Per germline, CDR1 SEHNR and CDR2 FQNEAQ (reference sequence). CDR3 sequence reads: CASSFTGAVSTDTQYF. CDR3 bases: TGTGCCAGCAGCTTCACAGGGGCTGTCAGCACAGATACGCAGTATTTT.

This clonotype has a single count. The rearrangement uses TRBV10-3 and TRBJ2-5, with D tentatively TRBD1 or TRBD2 (5 bases each). In germline, CDR1 is ENHRY, CDR2 SYGVKD. Trimming stripped 3 bases from V and 2 bases from J, with 16 bases between. The length of the CDR3 is 16 residues. CDR3 bases: TGTGCCATCAGTGACGTGGGGGAAAACGGTCAAGAGACCCAGTACTTC. Translated: CAISDVGENGQETQYF.

J is TRBJ1-5 and V is TRBV10-3; D perhaps matches TRBD1 (5 bases). Trimming cost V 3 bases and J 4 bases, with 10 bases left between them. The CDR3 extends over 14 amino acids. The germline V gene encodes CDR1 ENHRY and CDR2 SYGVKD. The CDR3 loop is CAISDRETNQPQHF. The CDR3 DNA sequence: TGTGCCATCAGTGACAGGGAGACGAATCAGCCCCAGCATTTT.

This clonotype was seen a few times. The genes are TRBV5-1 and TRBJ2-1; the D gene is possibly TRBD2 (6 bases). Germline CDR1 SGHRS, CDR2 YFSETQ. CDR3 length: 15 amino acids. The V end was cut by 2 bases, the J end by 3 bases, with 12 bases between. The DNA of the CDR3 is TGCGCCAGCAGCTTCGTGGGGGGTAACTACAATGAGCAGTTCTTC. Its translation is CASSFVGGNYNEQFF.

This chain joins TRBV7-7 and TRBJ2-1; D is undetermined. The V gene lost 5 bases and the J gene lost 6 bases, with 17 bases spanning the gap. This CDR3 contains 15 residues. CDR1 is SSHAT and CDR2 is FNYEAQ in the germline V gene (reference sequence). CDR3 bases: TGTGCCAGCAGCCCCGACGCCACGCTCCCCAATGAGCAGTTCTTC. It specifies CASSPDATLPNEQFF.

This chain links TRBV6-2 or TRBV6-3 with TRBJ2-3; D not certain. The CDR3 loop spans 12 amino acids. Germline V gene sequence: CDR1 MNHEY, CDR2 SVGEGT. V gave up 11 bases and J gave up 4 bases, with 13 bases separating them. The CDR3: CACKNLSDTQYF. In DNA form, the CDR3 reads TGTGCCTGCAAGAACTTATCAGATACGCAGTATTTT.

J is TRBJ1-6 and V is TRBV6-1; 8 nucleotides line up with TRBD1. The CDR3 is 14 residues long. Unmatched junction bases numbered 7, after V lost 10 bases and J lost 5 bases. Germline V gene sequence: CDR1 MNHNS, CDR2 SASEGT. Written as DNA, the CDR3 is TGTGCCACTCGGGACAGGTTCGATAATTCACCCCTCCACTTT. Amino acid sequence: CATRDRFDNSPLHF.

The table lists this clonotype with a few counts. This chain uses TRBV5-6 with TRBJ2-5; D not certain. CDR3 size: 13 residues. Germline lookup yields CDR1 SGHDT and CDR2 YYEEEE. Trimming pared 1 base from V and 5 bases from J, leaving 9 bases between. The CDR3 coding sequence is TGTGCCAGCAGCTTGATCGACGTGGAGACCCAGTACTTC. Translated: CASSLIDVETQYF. Full variable domain (remainder filled in from reference TRBV5-6 and TRBJ2-5): DAGVTQSPTHLIKTRGQQVTLRCSPKSGHDTVSWYQQALGQGPQFIFQYYEEEERQRGNFPDRFSGHQFPNYSSELNVNALLLGDSALYLCASSLIDVETQYFGPGTRLLVL.

This clonotype occurred a few times. V gene TRBV3-1 combines with J gene TRBJ2-7; 7 bases are a match to TRBD2. V was clipped by 4 bases and J by 4 bases; unmatched bases: 13. Per germline, CDR1 LGHDT and CDR2 YNNKEL (reference sequence). The CDR3 length is 16 residues. CDR3 bases: TGTGCCAGCAGCCCCCGGGGTGGCGGGAGAGGATACGAGCAGTACTTC. Protein sequence: CASSPRGGGRGYEQYF.

The count of this clonotype is one. The chain links TRBV2 to TRBJ1-5; 9 bases map to TRBD1. Germline CDR1 reads SNHLY; CDR2 reads FYNNEI. V lost 6 bases and J lost 6; bases outside the gene matches: 6. The CDR3 consists of 14 residues. DNA for the CDR3: TGTGCCAGCAGAGAACAGGGGGCGGGTCAGCCCCAGCATTTT. It specifies CASREQGAGQPQHF.